Listed below are T cell receptor beta chains from one sample, sequenced in a study of a mutant IDH1 vaccine in newly diagnosed glioma. The antigens these receptors bind are not known. The assay was immunoSEQ multiplex PCR, and TCRdb's table has in-frame clones only and misses some. This table holds around 34,000 clones, 81% found once. The source material was PBMCs, sampled from a glioma patient whose treatment included an IDH1 peptide vaccine. The receptor set was obtained from a middle-aged man with glioma. Each CDR3 is given with its conserved first and last residue. The D gene is left open where the match is weak. The size field is filled for only some rows; it gives once, few, many or a size class.

d_call,clone_size,v_call,j_call,cdr3_aa,cdr3_nt
.,.,TRBV11-2,TRBJ1-2,CASSWGGSNYGYTF,TGTGCCAGCAGCTGGGGGGGTTCTAACTATGGCTACACCTTC
.,once,TRBV21-1,TRBJ1-6,CASSTLIGTGKNSPLHF,TGTGCCAGCAGCACCTTAATCGGGACAGGGAAAAATTCACCCCTCCACTTT
.,.,TRBV18,TRBJ2-7,CASSPGTDYEQYF,TGTGCCAGCTCACCAGGGACGGACTACGAGCAGTACTTC
.,.,TRBV15,TRBJ2-4,CATSSLTGTLRAKNIQYF,TGTGCCACCAGCAGCCTGACCGGGACGCTGAGAGCCAAAAACATTCAGTACTTC
TRBD1,.,TRBV11-2,TRBJ2-5,CASSQQGLGETQYF,TGTGCCAGCAGCCAACAGGGGCTAGGGGAGACCCAGTACTTC
.,once,TRBV6-5,TRBJ1-6,CASSYQEPQSPLHF,TGTGCCAGCAGTTACCAGGAACCGCAGTCACCCCTCCACTTT
.,.,TRBV28,TRBJ1-4,CASSLGLAGGQLFF,TGTGCCAGCAGTTTGGGCCTCGCGGGGGGGCAACTGTTTTTT
.,.,TRBV2,TRBJ2-7,CASSDLDSYEQYF,TGTGCCAGCAGTGACCTAGACTCCTACGAGCAGTACTTC
.,.,TRBV5-1,TRBJ1-1,CASSLTSLLNTEAFF,TGCGCCAGCAGCTTGACATCTCTTCTAAACACTGAAGCTTTCTTT
.,.,TRBV7-9,TRBJ2-2,CASSLVGGELFF,TGTGCCAGCAGCTTAGTCGGCGGGGAGCTGTTTTTT
TRBD1,.,TRBV5-1,TRBJ1-1,CASSGPPNRDSFTEAFF,TGCGCCAGCAGCGGCCCCCCAAACAGGGACAGTTTCACTGAAGCTTTCTTT
.,.,TRBV29-1,TRBJ1-3,CSVEEPISGNTIYF,TGCAGCGTTGAAGAACCGATCTCTGGAAACACCATATATTTT
TRBD1,.,TRBV5-1,TRBJ1-1,CASSSTGSEAFF,TGCGCCAGCAGCTCGACAGGGTCTGAAGCTTTCTTT
TRBD1,.,TRBV27,TRBJ1-2,CASSFRTGYGYTF,TGTGCCAGCAGTTTCCGGACAGGGTATGGCTACACCTTC
.,.,TRBV12-1,TRBJ2-3,CASSYPRGGEEDTQYF,TGTGCCAGCAGCTATCCACGAGGGGGAGAGGAAGATACGCAGTATTTT
TRBD2,.,TRBV7-2,TRBJ2-1,CASSHEALAIYNEQFF,TGTGCCAGCAGCCACGAGGCACTAGCGATCTACAATGAGCAGTTCTTC
.,medium-sized,TRBV6-1,TRBJ2-2,CASRLTITGELFF,TGTGCCAGCAGGTTGACTATCACCGGGGAGCTGTTTTTT
.,.,TRBV5-5,TRBJ2-7,CASSPSLHATYEQYF,TGTGCCAGCAGCCCGAGCCTACATGCAACCTACGAGCAGTACTTC
TRBD1,.,TRBV5-1,TRBJ1-4,CASSSTGGSVNEKLFF,TGCGCCAGCAGCTCGACAGGGGGCTCTGTAAATGAAAAACTGTTTTTT
.,.,TRBV28,TRBJ2-2,CASSLRGGELFF,TGTGCCAGCAGTCTCCGGGGTGGGGAGCTGTTTTTT
.,.,TRBV7-2,TRBJ2-7,CASSRILAYEQYF,TGTGCCAGCAGCCGGATACTAGCCTACGAGCAGTACTTC
.,.,TRBV19,TRBJ2-1,CASSTDIYNEQFF,TGTGCCAGTAGTACCGACATTTACAATGAGCAGTTCTTC
.,.,TRBV29-1,TRBJ2-1,CSVTGRDHNEQFF,TGCAGCGTTACGGGCAGGGATCACAATGAGCAGTTCTTC
.,.,TRBV27,TRBJ1-1,CASSLGLNTEAFF,TGTGCCAGCAGTTTAGGGTTGAACACTGAAGCTTTCTTT
.,.,TRBV25-1,TRBJ2-7,CASSEQGGYEQYF,TGTGCCAGCAGTGAGCAGGGGGGATACGAGCAGTACTTC
.,once,TRBV9,TRBJ1-2,CASSVAAQGSGYTF,TGTGCCAGCAGCGTAGCTGCCCAGGGGTCCGGCTACACCTTC